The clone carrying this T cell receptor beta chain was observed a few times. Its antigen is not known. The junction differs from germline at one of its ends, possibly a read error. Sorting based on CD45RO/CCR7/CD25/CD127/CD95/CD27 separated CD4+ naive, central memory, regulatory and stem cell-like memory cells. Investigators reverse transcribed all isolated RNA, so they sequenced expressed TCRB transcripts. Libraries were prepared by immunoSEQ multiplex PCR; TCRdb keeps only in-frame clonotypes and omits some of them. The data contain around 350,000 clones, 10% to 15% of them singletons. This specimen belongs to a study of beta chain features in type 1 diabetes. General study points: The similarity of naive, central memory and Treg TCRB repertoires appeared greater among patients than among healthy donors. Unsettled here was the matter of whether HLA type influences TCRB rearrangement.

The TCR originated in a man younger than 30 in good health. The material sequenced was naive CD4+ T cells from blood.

DNA for the CDR3: TGTGCCAGCAGTGTCGACGGAGGCCTTGCCTCGCTCGACTTC. Translation gives CASSVDGGLASLDF. V and J are TRBV7-9 and TRBJ2-7, with D possibly TRBD2 on 5 matching bases. The CDR3 spans 14 residues. In germline, CDR1 is SEHNR, CDR2 FQNEAQ (reference sequence).